The clone carrying this T cell receptor (beta chain) was counted only a few times. Its cognate antigen is unknown. This record comes from a study of identical twins. This CDR3 is 13 amino acids long. V shed 6 bases and J shed 8 bases, with 14 bases lying between them. MiXCR was run by TCRdb on the 5' RACE reads, yielding one entry per CDR3 protein. The data contain 1.5 million to 2 million distinct CDR3 sequences, about 31% of them seen just once; the ten biggest clones take up around 0.3%. General study points: Twin sharing of out-of-frame TCR alpha was underestimated by models in monozygotic pairs. Twins showed weaker excess sharing in their beta out-of-frame sequences. Possibly, invariant MAIT and iNKT cells partly confounded zero-insertion analyses. Cord blood beta clonotypes that were abundant carried fewer insertions, and memory repertoires showed no such trend.

This receptor was taken from a newborn girl in good health. Sample: cord blood. The chain links TRBV12-3 or TRBV12-4 to TRBJ2-1; D gene unclear. CDR3 residues: CASSLRAVHEQFF. The CDR3 nucleotides are TGTGCCAGCAGCCTCCGGGCCGTCCATGAGCAGTTCTTC.